The table lists the clone carrying this T cell receptor beta chain with a few counts. No antigen is known for it. The sample is drawn from a study of beta chain features in type 1 diabetes. Study-wide background: Researchers looked at roughly 110 million sorted cells across all samples. Broader study findings: Cells with high TCR expression could be over-represented by cDNA sequencing. Patients with type 1 diabetes showed fewer VDJ junction insertions and more deletions.

Purity exceeding 95% was reached by all sorted populations. The CDR3 runs 14 residues. With V trimmed by 8 bases and J by 6 bases, 6 bases remained unmatched. The germline V gene encodes CDR1 MDHEN and CDR2 SYDVKM. TCRB transcripts that were expressed got sequenced, as all of the isolated RNA had been reverse transcribed. Assay used: immunoSEQ multiplex PCR; TCRdb lists only in-frame clones, some missing. Here the sample spans about 930,000 clones, 15% to 20% being singletons. The clonotype comes from a young woman in good health. Sequencing was done on a sample of naive CD4+ T cells from blood. This chain connects TRBV28 to TRBJ2-1; TRBD2 agrees at 11 bases. As DNA, the CDR3 is TGTGCCAGCGCCACTAGCGGGAGTGTCAATGAGCAGTTCTTC. Protein sequence: CASATSGSVNEQFF.